This paragraph reports one T cell receptor (beta chain). Germline lookup yields CDR1 LNHDA and CDR2 SQIVND (reference sequence). The CDR3 sequence is 15 residues long. The V segment lost 5 bases and the J segment 4 bases; nucleotides outside the gene matches: 8. The sample is drawn from a study of blood T cell repertoires in COVID-19. The wider study: Researchers got acute and convalescent COVID-19 samples from the United States, Italy and Spain. T cells, B-cell-depleted T cells, or PBMCs provided the cDNA or gDNA that served as material.

As originally analysed: Researchers report that nucleated cell counts were estimated from reference gene primer amplification. TCRdb's copy holds only in-frame clones and misses some; the assay was immunoSEQ multiplex PCR. D and trimming come from the DNA, and the V and J calls and clone size come from that table. The repertoire holds about 76,000 clones, with roughly 80% as singletons. The chain recombines TRBV19 with TRBJ1-2, with TRBD1 identical over 9 bases. This clonotype originated in a human donor in a cohort sampled during active COVID-19. Specimen: peripheral blood. The CDR3 bases are TGTGCCAGTAGTGCCAGGAGGGACAGGGTCTATGGCTACACCTTC. Translation: CASSARRDRVYGYTF. Full variable domain (outside the CDR3, taken from reference TRBV19 and TRBJ1-2): DGGITQSPKYLFRKEGQNVTLSCEQNLNHDAMYWYRQDPGQGLRLIYYSQIVNDFQKGDIAEGYSVSREKKESFPLTVTSAQKNPTAFYLCASSARRDRVYGYTFGSGTRLTVV.